The clone carrying this T cell receptor beta chain has a single count. Its antigen is unidentified. The sample originates from a study of cytomegalovirus exposure and HLA in healthy donors. General study points: It was found in a later analysis that first-cohort TCR clusters tended to co-occur in the 90 to 150 validation repertoires.

Libraries were prepared by immunoSEQ multiplex PCR; TCRdb keeps only in-frame clonotypes and omits some of them. Among approximately 54,000 clones listed, approximately 89% were seen once. The V and J ends lost 5 bases and 7 bases respectively, with 12 bases between them. CDR3 size: 12 residues. From germline, CDR1 is GTSNPN and CDR2 SVGIG (reference sequence). The clonotype originates from a woman aged 18-29 years in good health and CMV-seropositive. The sequenced sample was PBMCs. The chain carries TRBV30 and TRBJ2-1; D perhaps matches TRBD2 (5 bases). The CDR3 nucleotides are TGTGCCTGGGGCCGGGGTAGGAATGAGCAGTTCTTC. Translating it yields CAWGRGRNEQFF.